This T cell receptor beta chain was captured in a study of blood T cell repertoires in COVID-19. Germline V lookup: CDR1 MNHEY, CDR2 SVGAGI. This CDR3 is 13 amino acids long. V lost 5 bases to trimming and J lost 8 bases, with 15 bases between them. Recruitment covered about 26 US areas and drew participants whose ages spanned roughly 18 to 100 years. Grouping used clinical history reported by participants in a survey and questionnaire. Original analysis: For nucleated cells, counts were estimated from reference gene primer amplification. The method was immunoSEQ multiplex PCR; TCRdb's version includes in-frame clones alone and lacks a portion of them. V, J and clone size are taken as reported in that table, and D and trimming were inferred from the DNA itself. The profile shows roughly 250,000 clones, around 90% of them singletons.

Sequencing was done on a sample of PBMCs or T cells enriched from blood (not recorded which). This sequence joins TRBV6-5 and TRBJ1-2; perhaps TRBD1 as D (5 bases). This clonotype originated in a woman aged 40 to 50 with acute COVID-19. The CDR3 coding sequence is TGTGCCAGCAGTCGCACAGGTTATGGCGGCTACACCTTC. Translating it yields CASSRTGYGGYTF.